Here is one T cell receptor beta chain with its context. Germline V gives CDR1 SQVTM, CDR2 ANQGSEA. The CDR3 is 11 amino acids. V lost 7 bases and J lost 6, with 10 bases in between. The sample is drawn from a study of early T cells in non-severe SARS-CoV-2 infection. One entry per CDR3 protein, called by TCRdb with MiXCR from the 5' RACE reads. Of 60,000 or so distinct CDR3 sequences in the sample, 9.5% to 15% were seen once. V usage is TRBV29-1 and J usage is TRBJ2-1; D gene unclear. The clonotype originates from an adult who was a healthcare worker with PCR-confirmed SARS-CoV-2 infection or an uninfected control (not recorded which). The sample consisted of whole blood. The CDR3 sequence: CSAPVLNEQFF. CDR3 nucleotide sequence: TGCAGCGCCCCCGTTCTCAATGAGCAGTTCTTC.